These 12 T cell receptor beta chains were sequenced from one sample in a study of early T cells in non-severe SARS-CoV-2 infection. One entry per CDR3 protein results from TCRdb running MiXCR on the 5' RACE reads. The sample gives 75,000 or so distinct CDR3 sequences, 9.5% to 12% of which show up once; 5.7% is in the top ten. Sequences were derived from whole blood, sampled at baseline. These receptors all come from an adult who was a healthcare worker with PCR-confirmed SARS-CoV-2 infection or an uninfected control (not recorded which).

This clonotype has a handful of counts. The chain recombines TRBV2 with TRBJ2-1; D not certain. CDR1 and CDR2 (germline): SNHLY, FYNNEI. Trimming pared 3 bases from V and 9 bases from J, leaving 9 bases between. This CDR3 comprises 12 residues. The CDR3 region has the DNA TGTGCCAGCAGTGATCAGACACCTGAGCAGTTCTTC. Translation gives CASSDQTPEQFF. The full variable domain, in which reference TRBV2 and TRBJ2-1 provide the parts outside the CDR3, is EPEVTQTPSHQVTQMGQEVILRCVPISNHLYFYWYRQILGQKVEFLVSFYNNEISEKSEIFDDQFSVERPDGSNFTLKIRSTKLEDSAMYFCASSDQTPEQFFGPGTRLTVL.

This clonotype was counted many times. The V gene is TRBV10-2, the J gene TRBJ2-2; D is unclear. The CDR3 runs 12 residues. V was clipped by 8 bases and J by 5 bases, with 9 bases between them. The germline CDR1 and CDR2 sequences are WSHSY and SAAADI. In DNA form, the CDR3 reads TGCGCCAGCCGGACCGGAACCGGGGAGCTGTTTTTT. Residues: CASRTGTGELFF.

The chain joins TRBV20-1 to TRBJ2-3; 8 nucleotides line up with TRBD2. With V trimmed by 0 bases and J by 1 base, 9 bases remained unmatched. CDR1 DFQATT and CDR2 SNEGSKA come from the germline V gene (reference sequence). The CDR3 spans 17 residues. The CDR3, as DNA: TGCAGTGCTAGAGATGTACGGGCGGGAGGCGGCACAGATACGCAGTATTTT. It specifies CSARDVRAGGGTDTQYF.

In its sample, this clonotype was seen many times. This sequence joins TRBV6-2 or TRBV6-3 and TRBJ2-3; D gene uncertain. Per the germline V gene, CDR1 is MNHEY and CDR2 is SVGEGT. This CDR3 is built from 12 residues. V was trimmed by 2 bases and J by 8 bases, leaving 8 bases between them. The DNA for the CDR3 is TGTGCCAGCAGTTACGTGGCTCGTACGCAGTATTTT. This sequence encodes CASSYVARTQYF.

The chain couples TRBV20-1 to TRBJ2-7, with TRBD2 matching over 10 bases. The CDR3 has 16 residues. V lost 1 base and J lost 2; bases outside the gene matches: 8. Germline CDR1 DFQATT, CDR2 SNEGSKA (reference sequence). The CDR3 DNA reads TGCAGTGCTAGAGGGGCTAGCGGGAGTTTCACCTACGAGCAGTACTTC. It encodes CSARGASGSFTYEQYF.

The chain employs TRBV29-1 and TRBJ2-7; tentatively, D is TRBD1 (5 bases). The CDR3 spans 13 residues. Between the trimmed V and J ends, which lost 7 bases and 3 bases, there was a span of 16 bases. Germline CDR1 and CDR2: SQVTM and ANQGSEA. This CDR3 reads CSAGGGRDYEQYF. The CDR3 DNA reads TGCAGCGCTGGTGGCGGCAGGGACTACGAGCAGTACTTC.

This clonotype has at least ten counts. The chain recombines TRBV5-1 with TRBJ1-5; D not certain. Trimming pared 1 base from V and 1 base from J, leaving 6 bases between. Germline CDR1 and CDR2: SGHRS and YFSETQ. The length of the CDR3 is 14 residues. The DNA of the CDR3 is TGCGCCAGCAGCTTGCAACCAAGCAATCAGCCCCAGCATTTT. It yields the protein CASSLQPSNQPQHF.

The chain joins TRBV12-3 or TRBV12-4 to TRBJ2-6; TRBD1 matches at 9 bases. The CDR3 loop spans 16 amino acids. Germline trimming cut 6 bases from V and 4 bases from J; bases unmatched to any gene: 7. DNA for the CDR3: TGTGCCAGCAGCAGGACAGGGGCAGGAGGGGCCAACGTCCTGACTTTC. Protein: CASSRTGAGGANVLTF.

The table lists this clonotype with a few counts. V usage is TRBV18 and J usage is TRBJ2-7; D is undetermined. Germline V gene lookup returns CDR1 KGHSH and CDR2 LQKENI. V lost 0 bases and J lost 2, with 8 bases in between. There are 14 residues in the CDR3. The CDR3 DNA reads as TGTGCCAGCTCACCACCCTCGAAGCCCTACGAGCAGTACTTC. Translation gives CASSPPSKPYEQYF.

CDR3: CASRIRTYF. The CDR3 bases are TGTGCCAGCAGAATTAGGACGTACTTC. The chain links TRBV12-3 or TRBV12-4 to TRBJ2-5; the D is unclear. The germline V and J ends were trimmed by 6 bases and 13 bases, with 9 bases remaining between them. This CDR3 region has 9 residues.

This clonotype was found many times. The gene calls are TRBV3-1 and TRBJ2-1, with D uncertain. Trimming left V 4 bases short and J 5 bases short, with 12 bases between. Germline-derived CDR1 and CDR2 are LGHDT and YNNKEL (reference sequence). The CDR3 sequence is 14 residues long. CDR3 amino acids: CASSPSGSHNEQFF. CDR3 nucleotides: TGTGCCAGCAGCCCCTCCGGGTCTCACAATGAGCAGTTCTTC.

V gene TRBV6-5 combines with J gene TRBJ2-1, with TRBD2 matching over 13 bases. V was pared by 1 base and J by 7 bases, with 4 bases of the junction left unmatched. The CDR3 runs 16 residues. Germline assignment: CDR1 MNHEY and CDR2 SVGAGI. The CDR3 region is CASSYFPTSGGNEQFF. For the CDR3, the DNA is TGTGCCAGCAGTTACTTCCCGACTAGCGGGGGGAATGAGCAGTTCTTC.